This T cell receptor beta chain was retrieved from a study of HIV-infected children after antiretroviral therapy interruption. About the research overall: All children had CD4+ count above 500 and viral load below 50 copies/ml. Findings and limits, study-wide: Naive CD4+ Gini coefficient rose by interruption end, suggesting clonal expansion.

This clonotype was counted a few times. No antigen is known for it. Treatment of the sample: PENTA 11 planned treatment interruption arm or continuous ART arm. RNA-based 3' RACE libraries used unique molecular identifiers. TCRdb called the 3' RACE reads again in MiXCR, with one record for every CDR3 protein. The sample shows about 89,000 distinct CDR3 sequences, about 6.3% of them seen only once. Source: CD45RA+ CD4+ T cells from PBMCs, pooled from several time points, taken from a donor given antiretroviral therapy, either interrupted or continuous. Subset meaning: naive CD4+ CD45RA+ CD45RO- T cells. This receptor was obtained from a pool of human donors with HIV.

CDR3 in DNA: TGTGCCTGGAGGCCCGTCAGCTACGAGCAGTACTTC. This sequence encodes CAWRPVSYEQYF. The V and J genes are TRBV30 and TRBJ2-7; D remains ambiguous. Trimming removed 3 bases from V and 3 bases from J, with 9 bases in between. The CDR3 length is 12 residues. Germline V CDR1 and CDR2: GTSNPN, SVGIG (reference sequence).